This T cell receptor beta chain was identified during a study of blood T cell repertoires in COVID-19. Looking at the study overall: In each case, the material was cDNA or gDNA derived from T cells, B-cell-depleted T cells, or PBMCs.

Germline V gene lookup returns CDR1 MDHEN and CDR2 SYDVKM. V lost 6 bases and J 8 bases, leaving 17 bases between the germline ends. The CDR3 consists of 14 residues. Clones were sequenced by immunoSEQ multiplex PCR, and TCRdb holds only the in-frame ones, with some missing. The table has about 40,000 clones, roughly 80% seen once; the top ten hold roughly a third. Sequenced sample: peripheral blood. This receptor was identified in an elderly woman with acute or convalescent COVID-19. The chain joins TRBV28 to TRBJ1-5; D may be TRBD1 (6 bases). CDR3: CASRVIQGRKPQHF. The CDR3 region has the DNA TGTGCCAGCAGGGTAATACAGGGCCGAAAGCCCCAGCATTTT.